This T cell receptor beta chain was sequenced for a study of blood T cell repertoires in COVID-19. Sequencing used immunoSEQ multiplex PCR; TCRdb keeps in-frame clones, though not all of them. The sample shows tens of thousands of clones, over 85% of them seen only once. V shed 2 bases and J shed 4 bases, with 14 bases lying between them. The CDR3 sequence is 15 residues long. Per the germline V gene, CDR1 is KGHSH and CDR2 is LQKENI. The sample holds one count of this clone. The TCR originated in a man aged 60 to 69 with acute or convalescent COVID-19. The J gene is TRBJ1-2, the V gene TRBV18; a weak D match, TRBD1 (5 bases). What was sequenced was peripheral blood. For the CDR3, the DNA is TGTGCCAGCTCACCAGTTAAGACAGAGAGCTATGGCTACACCTTC. As protein: CASSPVKTESYGYTF.